A selection of T cell receptor beta chains follows, all from one sample in a study of OX40 agonist ivuxolimab in advanced cancers. Profiled with immunoSEQ multiplex PCR; TCRdb holds only in-frame clones, not every one. Seen here are around 150,000 clones, 90% observed once, and the top ten hold 1.1%. This specimen was CD4+ or CD8+ T cells sorted from blood, taken in a trial of the OX40 agonist ivuxolimab. The receptors shown here come from an adult with an advanced solid tumor such as melanoma, head and neck, liver or kidney cancer. CDR3s include the opening cysteine and the closing phenylalanine or tryptophan. The D gene is left open where the match is weak. Expanded clones are given a class, and other clones once, few, many or no size at all.

TRBJ2-1	TRBV9	.	.	TGTGCCAGCAGCTCACGGACTTCACTCAATGAGCAGTTCTTC	CASSSRTSLNEQFF
TRBJ2-1	TRBV2	.	TRBD2	TGTGCCAATCTAGCGGTCTCCTACAATGAGCAGTTCTTC	CANLAVSYNEQFF
TRBJ2-7	TRBV6-5	.	.	TGTGCCAGCAGGACCCATTACGAGCAGTACTTC	CASRTHYEQYF
TRBJ1-2	TRBV18	.	TRBD1	TGTGCCAGCTCACGAATTACCGGGACAGGGTTTGGCTACACCTTC	CASSRITGTGFGYTF
TRBJ1-1	TRBV9	few	TRBD1	TGTGCCAGCAGCCAGGGACAGGGTATGGAAGCTTTCTTT	CASSQGQGMEAFF
TRBJ1-1	TRBV20-1	once	.	TGCAGTGCTAGAGGAGGCACTGAAGCTTTCTTT	CSARGGTEAFF
TRBJ2-7	TRBV6-1	.	TRBD1	TGTGCCAGCAATCCCTGGGGACAGGGTACCTACGAGCAGTACTTC	CASNPWGQGTYEQYF
TRBJ2-6	TRBV18	.	TRBD1	TGTGCCAGCTCACCTGGGACAGGGGAAGCTGGGGCCAACGTCCTGACTTTC	CASSPGTGEAGANVLTF
TRBJ2-7	TRBV6-1	.	TRBD1	TGTGCCAGCAGTTCCACGGGACAGGGAGCCAACGAGCAGTACTTC	CASSSTGQGANEQYF
TRBJ2-1	TRBV9	.	.	TGTGCCAGCAGCGTAAGTGGGAGTAACCACAATGAGCAGTTCTTC	CASSVSGSNHNEQFF
TRBJ2-5	TRBV5-1	.	TRBD1	TGCGCCAGCAGCACGGGACAGTCGACGGAGACCCAGTACTTC	CASSTGQSTETQYF
TRBJ2-7	TRBV7-9	.	.	TGTGCCAGCGGTCTCTCCTACGAGCAGTACTTC	CASGLSYEQYF
TRBJ2-1	TRBV7-8	.	.	TGTGCCAGCAGCTTAGGCGGGGGCGATGAGCAGTTCTTC	CASSLGGGDEQFF
TRBJ2-1	TRBV2	.	TRBD1	TGTGCCAGCAGTGCTCAGGGGGCCATAGGCAATGAGCAGTTCTTC	CASSAQGAIGNEQFF
TRBJ2-5	TRBV4-1	.	TRBD2	TGCGCCAGCAGCCAAGTCCTAGCGGAAGCCAGGACCCAGTACTTC	CASSQVLAEARTQYF
TRBJ2-3	TRBV18	.	TRBD2	TGTGCCAGCTCAACAAGCGGGGCTAGCACAGATACGCAGTATTTT	CASSTSGASTDTQYF
TRBJ1-4	TRBV5-4	.	.	TGTGCCAGCACCCGTGGGGGGTCGGATGAAAAACTGTTTTTT	CASTRGGSDEKLFF
TRBJ1-1	TRBV19	.	.	TGTGCCAGTAGTATATACGGGAAGCTCACTGAAGCTTTCTTT	CASSIYGKLTEAFF
TRBJ2-7	TRBV15	.	.	TGTGCCACCAGCAGAGATTCCCCTTACGGGATGATTGCCTACGAGCAGTACTTC	CATSRDSPYGMIAYEQYF
TRBJ2-7	TRBV28	.	.	TGTGCCAGCAGCCTTTACAACGAAGTGCGGACGGCGATATACGAGCAGTACTTC	CASSLYNEVRTAIYEQYF
TRBJ1-1	TRBV10-3	.	.	TGTGCCATCAGTGAGCCGGCGGCCGGGGTGGCTTTCTTT	CAISEPAAGVAFF
TRBJ1-1	TRBV28	.	TRBD1	TGTGCCAGCAGCCCGGACAGGTCCACTGAAGCTTTCTTT	CASSPDRSTEAFF
TRBJ2-2	TRBV9	.	TRBD2	TGTGCCAGCAGCGTCACTAGCGGGAGGGTATCCGGGGAGCTGTTTTTT	CASSVTSGRVSGELFF
TRBJ2-7	TRBV7-8	.	.	TGTGCCAGCAGCTCCCCCCGTGGCGCACCGATCCCCTACGAGCAGTACTTC	CASSSPRGAPIPYEQYF
TRBJ1-1	TRBV7-9	.	.	TGTGCCAGCAGCTTAGCTCGGGGGATGAACACTGAAGCTTTCTTT	CASSLARGMNTEAFF
TRBJ2-7	TRBV30	once	.	TGTGCCTGGAGTCGAGCGGGTTACTCCTACGAGCAGTACTTC	CAWSRAGYSYEQYF